Listed here are 14 T cell receptor beta chains from one sample, sequenced in a study of blood T cell repertoires in COVID-19. The table came from immunoSEQ multiplex PCR; TCRdb's copy has only in-frame clones and leaves some out. This table has approximately 120,000 clones, approximately 80% appearing once. The sequenced sample consisted of peripheral blood. The receptor set was obtained from a woman in her fifties or sixties with acute or convalescent COVID-19.

V usage is TRBV30 and J usage is TRBJ1-3; no clear D. V was pared by 0 bases and J by 2 bases, with 14 bases between. Germline V gene data show CDR1 as GTSNPN and CDR2 as SVGIG (reference sequence). The CDR3 covers 16 residues. The CDR3 here is CAWSVDLTGTGNTIYF. The CDR3 DNA follows: TGTGCCTGGAGTGTAGATCTGACGGGAACTGGAAACACCATATATTTT.

V and J are TRBV7-9 and TRBJ2-1; 12 nucleotides agree with TRBD2. CDR3 length equals 16 residues. V lost 4 bases, J lost 5 bases, and 6 bases stayed unmatched. Germline CDR1 is SEHNR and CDR2 is FQNEAQ (reference sequence). The CDR3 DNA sequence: TGTGCCAGCAGCTCGCAAGGACTAGCGGGGAACAATGAGCAGTTCTTC. It yields the protein CASSSQGLAGNNEQFF.

The V gene is TRBV6-5, the J gene TRBJ1-6; no clear D. From germline, CDR1 is MNHEY and CDR2 SVGAGI. The V gene lost 4 bases and the J gene lost 0 bases, with 10 bases spanning the gap. This CDR3 spans 16 amino acids. This chain's CDR3 is CASSWRGSSYNSPLHF. CDR3 bases: TGTGCCAGCAGTTGGAGAGGGAGCTCCTATAATTCACCCCTCCACTTT.

The rearrangement links TRBV6-5 to TRBJ1-1, with TRBD1 as a possible D gene (6 bases). V was clipped by 2 bases and J by 0 bases, with 10 bases between them. Germline CDR1 reads MNHEY; CDR2 reads SVGAGI. The CDR3 runs to 15 residues. Written as DNA, the CDR3 is TGTGCCAGCAGTTACGATCAGGGGATGAACACTGAAGCTTTCTTT. It specifies CASSYDQGMNTEAFF.

This chain uses TRBV11-2 with TRBJ1-4, with 8 bases lining up with TRBD1. V lost 6 bases, J lost 0 bases, and 6 bases stayed unmatched. The CDR3 loop spans 16 amino acids. Germline CDR1 is SGHAT and CDR2 is FQNNGV. The CDR3 nucleotides read TGTGCCAGCAGTAAAACAGGGGGGGCAACTAATGAAAAACTGTTTTTT. Translation gives CASSKTGGATNEKLFF.

The rearrangement links TRBV5-1 to TRBJ2-1, with TRBD1 matching over 9 bases. Germline values: CDR1 SGHRS, CDR2 YFSETQ. J was trimmed by 6 bases and V by 4 bases; bases with no gene match: 5. CDR3 length equals 14 residues. CDR3 region: CASSTGTGLNEQFF. The CDR3 DNA reads TGCGCCAGCAGCACCGGGACAGGGCTCAATGAGCAGTTCTTC.

J is TRBJ2-3 and V is TRBV27; D not certain. The germline gives CDR1 MNHEY, CDR2 SMNVEV (reference sequence). This CDR3 is 12 amino acids long. V was pared by 5 bases and J by 6 bases, with 9 bases between. The CDR3 protein is CASSTARDTQYF. DNA for the CDR3: TGTGCCAGCAGTACCGCGAGGGATACGCAGTATTTT.

A note on this clone: The junction differs from germline at one of its ends, possibly a read error. The chain joins TRBV27 to TRBJ2-7, with 9 nucleotides matching TRBD1. This CDR3 is 16 amino acids long. Germline loops: CDR1 MNHEY, CDR2 SMNVEV (reference sequence). The DNA of the CDR3 is TGTGCCAGCAGTCCCCGGGTCGGACAGGGGACCTACGGGCAGTACTTC. It specifies CASSPRVGQGTYGQYF.

The V call is TRBV19, the J call TRBJ1-2; D gene unclear. Germline CDR1 is LNHDA and CDR2 is SQIVND (reference sequence). This CDR3 is built from 12 residues. Trimming pared 4 bases from V and 5 bases from J, leaving 8 bases between. The CDR3 loop is CASSRGLYGYTF. DNA of the CDR3: TGTGCCAGTAGTAGAGGGCTTTATGGCTACACCTTC.

This clone was seen a few times. This chain connects TRBV11-2 to TRBJ2-2; 8 positions match TRBD1. V was pared by 5 bases and J by 0 bases, with 5 bases of the junction left unmatched. Germline CDR1 is SGHAT and CDR2 is FQNNGV. This CDR3 spans 16 amino acids. The CDR3, as DNA: TGTGCCAGCAGCCTTCAGACAGGGGCGAACACCGGGGAGCTGTTTTTT. Encoded protein: CASSLQTGANTGELFF.

This chain uses TRBV7-3 with TRBJ2-3; a weak D match, TRBD1 (6 bases). Trimming left V 5 bases short and J 0 bases short, with 9 bases between. The CDR3 sequence is 14 residues long. CDR1 SGHTA and CDR2 FQGTGA come from the germline V gene. CDR3 in amino acids: CASSQGHSTDTQYF. CDR3 DNA sequence: TGTGCCAGCAGCCAGGGACACAGCACAGATACGCAGTATTTT.

This chain connects TRBV27 to TRBJ2-5, with D possibly being TRBD2 (5 bases). Per germline, CDR1 MNHEY and CDR2 SMNVEV (reference sequence). V was trimmed by 5 bases and J by 5 bases, leaving 12 bases between them. CDR3 length: 13 amino acids. As DNA, the CDR3 is TGTGCCAGCAGTCGAGGGATAAGGGAGACCCAGTACTTC. Its protein is CASSRGIRETQYF.

The rearrangement uses TRBV15 and TRBJ1-1; possible D gene TRBD1, 5 bases. CDR1 and CDR2 (germline): LNHNV, YYDKDF (reference sequence). Trimming pared 1 base from V and 1 base from J, leaving 10 bases between. The CDR3 has 15 amino acids. The CDR3 nucleotides are TGTGCCACCAGCAGAGGGGGGGGAAGGAACACTGAAGCTTTCTTT. It codes for CATSRGGGRNTEAFF.

The rearrangement uses TRBV2 and TRBJ1-2; TRBD1 matches at 9 bases. V was pared by 3 bases and J by 6 bases, with 5 bases of the junction left unmatched. The CDR3 is 14 amino acids. CDR1 and CDR2 (germline): SNHLY, FYNNEI. CDR3 residues: CASSEDGTGNGYTF. CDR3 sequence (DNA): TGTGCCAGCAGTGAGGACGGGACAGGGAATGGCTACACCTTC.